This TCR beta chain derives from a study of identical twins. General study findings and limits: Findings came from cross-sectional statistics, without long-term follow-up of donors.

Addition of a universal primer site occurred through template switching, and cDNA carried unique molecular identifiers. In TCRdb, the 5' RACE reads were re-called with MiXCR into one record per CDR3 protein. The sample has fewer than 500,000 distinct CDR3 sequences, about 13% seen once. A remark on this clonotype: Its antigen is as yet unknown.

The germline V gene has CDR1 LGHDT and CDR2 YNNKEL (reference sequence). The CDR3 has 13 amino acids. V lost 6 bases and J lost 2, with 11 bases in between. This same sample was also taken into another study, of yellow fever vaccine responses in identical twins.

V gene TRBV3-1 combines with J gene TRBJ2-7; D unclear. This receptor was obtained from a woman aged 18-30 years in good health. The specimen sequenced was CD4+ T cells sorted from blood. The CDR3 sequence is CASRKGQAYEQYF. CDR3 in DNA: TGTGCCAGCAGGAAGGGCCAGGCCTACGAGCAGTACTTC.